The rows below give T cell receptor beta chains drawn from one sample of a study of blood T cells in healthy people across ages. TCRdb used MiXCR to reprocess the 5' RACE reads, holding one entry per CDR3 protein. The repertoire holds 1.5 million to 2 million distinct CDR3 sequences, with roughly 50% as singletons. The sample was blood. The receptors here all came from a woman aged 40 to 50 in good health. Both conserved end residues are part of each CDR3. The D gene is left open where the match is weak. Not every row has a clone size; where given, it reads once, few, many or a size class.

j_gene	v_gene	d_gene	abundance	CDR3aa	CDR3nt
TRBJ2-1	TRBV7-2	TRBD2	.	CASSLFGAGVSGEQFF	TGTGCCAGCAGCTTGTTCGGGGCGGGGGTATCTGGTGAGCAGTTCTTC
TRBJ2-3	TRBV4-3	.	.	CASSQDGPQASTDTQYF	TGCGCCAGCAGCCAAGATGGCCCCCAGGCTAGCACAGATACGCAGTATTTT
TRBJ2-1	TRBV10-3	.	.	CAISEVGRSSYNEQFF	TGTGCCATCAGTGAAGTCGGCCGTAGCTCCTACAATGAGCAGTTCTTC
TRBJ2-4	TRBV10-3	.	.	CAISDRDRHERYF	TGTGCCATCAGTGACCGAGACAGGCACGAGCGGTACTTC
TRBJ2-7	TRBV20-1	TRBD1	.	CSATLGQLSYEQYF	TGCAGTGCCACTCTGGGACAGCTCTCCTACGAGCAGTACTTC
TRBJ2-1	TRBV28	.	.	CASSPSADEQFF	TGTGCCAGCAGTCCCTCCGCGGATGAGCAGTTCTTC
TRBJ2-5	TRBV28	.	.	CASSPRGSPGETQYF	TGTGCCAGCAGCCCAAGAGGCTCGCCTGGAGAGACCCAGTACTTC
TRBJ2-3	TRBV20-1	.	.	CSARSWGSRVDTQYF	TGCAGTGCTCGATCCTGGGGTAGCAGGGTGGATACGCAGTATTTT
TRBJ1-1	TRBV25-1	TRBD1	once	CASSAYRGQNTEAFF	TGTGCCAGCAGTGCATACAGGGGGCAAAATACTGAAGCTTTCTTT
TRBJ1-6	TRBV27	.	.	CASARPYNSPLHF	TGTGCCAGCGCCCGACCCTATAATTCACCCCTCCACTTT